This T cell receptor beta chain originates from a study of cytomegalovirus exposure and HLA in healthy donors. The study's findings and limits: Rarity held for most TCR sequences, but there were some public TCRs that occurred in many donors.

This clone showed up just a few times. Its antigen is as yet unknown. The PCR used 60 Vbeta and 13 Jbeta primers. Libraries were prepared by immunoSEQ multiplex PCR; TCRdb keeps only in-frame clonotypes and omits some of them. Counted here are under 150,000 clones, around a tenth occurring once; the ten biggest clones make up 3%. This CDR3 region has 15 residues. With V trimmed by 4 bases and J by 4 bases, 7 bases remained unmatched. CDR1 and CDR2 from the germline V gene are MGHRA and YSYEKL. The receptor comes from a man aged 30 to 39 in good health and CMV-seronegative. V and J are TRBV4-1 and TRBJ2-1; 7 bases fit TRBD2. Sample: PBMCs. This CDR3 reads CASSPRSSGYNEQFF. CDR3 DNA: TGCGCCAGCAGCCCCCGTAGTAGCGGGTACAATGAGCAGTTCTTC.